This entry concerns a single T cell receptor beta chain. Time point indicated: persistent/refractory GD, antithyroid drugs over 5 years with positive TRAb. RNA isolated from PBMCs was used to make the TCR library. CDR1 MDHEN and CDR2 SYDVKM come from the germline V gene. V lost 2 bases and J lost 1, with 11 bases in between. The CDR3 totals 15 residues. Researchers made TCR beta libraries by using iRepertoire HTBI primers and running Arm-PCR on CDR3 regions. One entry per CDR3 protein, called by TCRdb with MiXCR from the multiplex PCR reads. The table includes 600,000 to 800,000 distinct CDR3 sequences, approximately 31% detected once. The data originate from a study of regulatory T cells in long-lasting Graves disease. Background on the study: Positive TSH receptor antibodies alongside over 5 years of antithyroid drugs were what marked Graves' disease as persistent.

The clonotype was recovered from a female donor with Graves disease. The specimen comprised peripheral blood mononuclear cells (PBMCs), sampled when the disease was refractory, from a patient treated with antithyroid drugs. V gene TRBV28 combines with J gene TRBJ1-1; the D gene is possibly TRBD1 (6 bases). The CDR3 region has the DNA TGTGCCAGCAGTTTAACACCGGGACAGAACACTGAAGCTTTCTTT. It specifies CASSLTPGQNTEAFF.